This TCR beta chain was sequenced for a study of Ad26.COV2.S vaccination and SARS-CoV-2 variants. General study findings and limits: The breadth of spike-specific CD8+ and CD4+ T cell responses after vaccination was reportedly substantial.

For this clone: Its antigen is unidentified.

Treatment in this sample: 19 received Ad26.COV2.S at low or high dose, single or two shots; five or six received placebo; per-sample allocation not given. All samples were drawn on day 63, counting from the first vaccine or placebo injection. Within Boston, the person who donated was an adult of 18-55 years. TCRdb's copy holds only in-frame clones and misses some; the assay was immunoSEQ multiplex PCR. The data contain roughly 330,000 clones, about 90% of them singletons. The germline gives CDR1 LNHDA, CDR2 SQIVND (reference sequence). V gave up 3 bases and J gave up 5 bases, with 10 bases separating them. This CDR3 spans 13 amino acids.

V gene TRBV19 combines with J gene TRBJ1-1; D remains unclear. This specimen was peripheral blood, taken in a trial of Ad26.COV2.S vaccine versus placebo. The source of this sequence is a person between 18 and 65 years old who received the Ad26.COV2.S COVID-19 vaccine or a placebo. The CDR3: CASSIGLGTEAFF. In DNA form, the CDR3 reads TGTGCCAGTAGTATTGGTTTGGGGACTGAAGCTTTCTTT.